What follows describes a single T cell receptor beta chain. This entry is derived from a study of blood T cell repertoires in COVID-19. Turning to the study itself: Some COVID-19 samples were acute and others convalescent; all came from the United States, Italy and Spain.

Assay used: immunoSEQ multiplex PCR; TCRdb lists only in-frame clones, some missing. This table holds about 70,000 clones, approximately 80% found once. Trimming took 10 bases from V and 6 from J; bases not matched to a gene: 9. From germline, CDR1 is SEHNR and CDR2 FQNEAQ (reference sequence). The CDR3 runs 14 residues. The sequence derives from a woman aged 70 to 79 with acute or convalescent COVID-19. V gene TRBV7-9 combines with J gene TRBJ2-3, with 11 bases that match TRBD2. Sequenced sample: peripheral blood. DNA for the CDR3: TGTGCCACAGATAGCGGGAGGGCCACGGATACGCAGTATTTT. It translates to CATDSGRATDTQYF.